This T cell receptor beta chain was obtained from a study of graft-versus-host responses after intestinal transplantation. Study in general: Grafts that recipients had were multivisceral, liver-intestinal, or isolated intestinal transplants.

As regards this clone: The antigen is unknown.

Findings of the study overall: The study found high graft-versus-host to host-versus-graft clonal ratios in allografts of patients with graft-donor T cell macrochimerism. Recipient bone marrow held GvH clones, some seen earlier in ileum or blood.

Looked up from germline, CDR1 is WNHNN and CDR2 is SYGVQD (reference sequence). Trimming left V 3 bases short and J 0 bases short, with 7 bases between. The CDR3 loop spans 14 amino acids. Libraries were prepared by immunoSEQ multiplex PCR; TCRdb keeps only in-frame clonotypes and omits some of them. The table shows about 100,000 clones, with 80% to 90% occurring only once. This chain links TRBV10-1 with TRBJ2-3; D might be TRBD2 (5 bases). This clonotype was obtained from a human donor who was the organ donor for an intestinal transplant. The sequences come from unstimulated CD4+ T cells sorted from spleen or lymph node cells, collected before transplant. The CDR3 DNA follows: TGCGCCAGCAGTGATGCGGGTAGCACAGATACGCAGTATTTT. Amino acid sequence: CASSDAGSTDTQYF.